This TCR beta chain is drawn from a study of blood T cell repertoires in COVID-19. Authors' analysis steps: Reference gene primer amplification gave estimated nucleated cell counts. Here immunoSEQ multiplex PCR was the method, and the copy in TCRdb shows in-frame clones only, minus some. That table supplies the V and J calls and clone size; D and trimming were determined from the DNA. The table has some 200,000 clones, more than 75% seen once. Germline trimming cut 6 bases from V and 6 bases from J; bases unmatched to any gene: 4. The V gene's germline CDR1 is KGHDR and CDR2 SFDVKD. The CDR3 consists of 14 residues.

This chain connects TRBV24-1 to TRBJ2-1; 10 bases are a match to TRBD2. This TCR was recovered from a woman aged 40 to 49 with acute or convalescent COVID-19. Sequencing was done on a sample of peripheral blood. This CDR3 is CATSTSGTINEQFF. CDR3 nucleotides: TGTGCCACCAGTACTAGCGGGACGATCAATGAGCAGTTCTTC.